This TCR beta chain was captured in a study of cytotoxic CD8 clonotypes in ibrutinib-treated CLL. Study background: Response samples were drawn at a median of approximately 11 months of treatment, range 6 to 36. Study-wide points: Clonality rose at ibrutinib response and fell back toward baseline at progression.

In the case of this clone: Its target is not known.

Trimming pared 5 bases from V and 12 bases from J, leaving 20 bases between. The CDR3 consists of 13 residues. The germline V gene has CDR1 LNHDA and CDR2 SQIVND (reference sequence). Method: immunoSEQ multiplex PCR; TCRdb's copy keeps in-frame clones and lacks some. Counted here are about 300,000 clones, 67% occurring once; the ten biggest clones make up under 8%. The origin of this receptor is a human donor with chronic lymphocytic leukemia. This specimen was PBMCs, taken after 36 months of ibrutinib treatment. V usage is TRBV19 and J usage is TRBJ2-7; perhaps D is TRBD1 or TRBD2 (5 bases each). The CDR3 region has the DNA TGTGCCAGTAGTGTCCTTGTCGGGGCGCTATTGTACTTC. As protein: CASSVLVGALLYF.